This entry describes one T cell receptor (beta chain). The antigen remains unidentified. Relapsing-remitting disease, either stable or active, was present in the treatment-naive patients who were the multiple sclerosis controls. The data were taken from a study of CD8 T cells in Susac syndrome. Germline assignment: CDR1 MDHEN and CDR2 SYDVKM. The CDR3 length is 12 residues. J was trimmed by 3 bases and V by 8 bases; bases with no gene match: 2. It was with random hexamers that 0.5 to 1 ug RNA was reverse transcribed. TCRdb independently ran MiXCR on the immunoSEQ multiplex PCR reads; one entry per CDR3 protein. The sample carries 150,000 to 200,000 distinct CDR3 sequences, roughly 95% recorded once. Study-level results: The study recognized that the number of individuals in its TCR sequencing and HLA analysis was relatively small.

Sequences were obtained from CD4+ T cells from PBMCs. The genes are TRBV28 and TRBJ2-3, with TRBD2 identical over 7 bases. The clonotype was recovered from a human donor with multiple sclerosis. This CDR3 reads CASLGGTDTQYF. In DNA form, the CDR3 reads TGTGCCAGCTTGGGGGGGACAGATACGCAGTATTTT.